The sequence of this TCR beta chain was determined in a study of T cell repertoires in cytomegalovirus infection. As for the study in general: CMV infection and matching HLA type were both indicated by public TCR beta signatures. The study, taken as a whole, reports: Ex vivo responses were dominated by HLA-C-restricted CMV-specific TCR beta clonotypes.

From germline, CDR1 is SGHDT and CDR2 YYEEEE. This CDR3 contains 13 residues. V was trimmed by 1 base and J by 7 bases, leaving 11 bases between them. For this clonotype: What it recognizes is unknown.

TCRdb fed the reads into MiXCR, producing one record per CDR3 protein. Of about 530,000 distinct CDR3 sequences listed, 26% were seen once; the top ten hold around 14%. The sample was PBMCs. This sequence originates from a human donor in good health (CMV status not recorded). Some clones in this sample may be carry-over from other donors' samples. The chain links TRBV5-6 to TRBJ1-2, with D perhaps matching TRBD1 (6 bases). The CDR3 sequence is CASSLRGEGGYTF. CDR3 nucleotides: TGTGCCAGCAGCTTGAGGGGGGAAGGTGGCTACACCTTC.